The text below deals with one TCR beta chain. Antigen specificity is unknown. In germline, CDR1 is SGHDT, CDR2 YYEEEE. V gave up 4 bases and J gave up 0 bases, with 11 bases separating them. This CDR3 has 16 amino acids. TCRdb's copy holds only in-frame clones and misses some; the assay was immunoSEQ multiplex PCR. The data contain roughly 1,100,000 clones, more than 65% of them seen just once; the ten biggest clones take up 1.5%. This sample stems from a study of shared clonotypes between healthy human individuals. Overall study: CD4 naive and memory got three plates each, CD8 naive two, CD8 memory one.

General study findings and limits: Blood was the sole source, and tissue repertoires probably differ. The naive CD4 repertoires of several donors were compared, and around 5.1% of clonotypes were shared. Richness estimates generally favored naive over memory subsets.

This receptor was taken from a man between 18 and 35 years old in good health. The chain employs TRBV5-6 and TRBJ1-6; D is undetermined. Material: memory CD4+ T cells sorted from blood. Subset of the sample: CD45RA-negative fraction. The CDR3 here is CASSRFTSSYNSPLHF. In nucleotides, the CDR3 is TGTGCCAGCAGCCGTTTTACCAGCTCCTATAATTCACCCCTCCACTTT.